This entry lists 23 T cell receptor beta chains sequenced from one sample in a study. A single record per CDR3 protein comes from TCRdb applying MiXCR to the 5' RACE reads. This table has approximately 30,000 distinct CDR3 sequences, around a quarter appearing once. The sequencing sample was made of memory CD4+ T cells sorted from blood. Described subset: memory CD4+ T cells, CD4+CD45RO+CD25-. The source of these receptors is a female donor with breast cancer.

The CDR3 DNA reads as TGCGCCAGCAGCCAAGATCGGGGGGGGGTCACCGGGGAGCTGTTTTTT. Translation: CASSQDRGGVTGELFF. The chain links TRBV4-1 to TRBJ2-2; TRBD2 matches 8 bases. There are 16 residues in the CDR3. Trimming cost V 0 bases and J 4 bases; bases outside gene matches: 4. The germline gives CDR1 MGHRA, CDR2 YSYEKL.

This clonotype has more than one count but fewer than ten. The rearrangement links TRBV27 to TRBJ1-6; TRBD1 aligns across 9 bases. This CDR3 has 13 amino acids. Germline V lookup: CDR1 MNHEY, CDR2 SMNVEV (reference sequence). V lost 6 bases to trimming and J lost 10 bases; unmatched junction nucleotides: 4. CDR3 DNA: TGTGCCAGCAGACCGACAGGGGGGTCACCCCTCCACTTT. The encoded protein is CASRPTGGSPLHF.

The chain is built from TRBV10-1 and TRBJ2-3; the D call may be TRBD1 or TRBD2 (5 bases each). CDR1 is WNHNN and CDR2 is SYGVQD in the germline V gene (reference sequence). CDR3 length: 18 residues. Trimming took off 6 bases at V and 2 bases at J, with 24 bases between the two ends. Here the CDR3 DNA reads TGCGCCAGCAGCCGAACCGGGTCAGGGAGTTTGGACACAGATACGCAGTATTTT. Encoded protein: CASSRTGSGSLDTDTQYF.

J is TRBJ2-5 and V is TRBV28, with a tentative D call TRBD1 (5 bases). Trimming pared 6 bases from V and 6 bases from J, leaving 17 bases between. The germline V gene has CDR1 MDHEN and CDR2 SYDVKM. The CDR3 has 14 amino acids. DNA for the CDR3: TGTGCCAGCAGGCCGCTTGGGGCGATGAAGACCCAGTACTTC. It yields the protein CASRPLGAMKTQYF. Variable domain in full (rest from reference TRBV28 and TRBJ2-5): DVKVTQSSRYLVKRTGEKVFLECVQDMDHENMFWYRQDPGLGLRLIYFSYDVKMKEKGDIPEGYSVSREKKERFSLILESASTNQTSMYLCASRPLGAMKTQYFGPGTRLLVL.

V usage is TRBV6-4 and J usage is TRBJ2-1; 9 nucleotides agree with TRBD2. Germline CDR1 is MRHNA and CDR2 is SNTAGT. CDR3 length equals 16 residues. After removal of 6 bases from V and 4 bases from J, the junction contained 10 bases not matched to a gene. CDR3 nucleotide sequence: TGTGCCAGCAGCCTGGCTGCGGGGGGGCCTTACAATGAGCAGTTCTTC. Residues: CASSLAAGGPYNEQFF.

As concerns this clonotype: A read error is possible here, since a much larger clone lies one base away. This chain uses TRBV12-3 or TRBV12-4 with TRBJ1-2; 10 bases fit TRBD1. The CDR3 consists of 14 residues. The CDR3 is CTSSDRGRGDGYTF. In DNA form, the CDR3 reads TGTACCAGCAGCGACAGGGGGCGCGGGGATGGCTACACCTTC.

This clonotype has more than one count but fewer than ten. The chain carries TRBV7-9 and TRBJ2-7; maybe TRBD2 (5 bases). The germline CDR1 and CDR2 sequences are SEHNR and FQNEAQ (reference sequence). This CDR3 has 12 residues. The V gene lost 5 bases and the J gene lost 3 bases, with 8 bases spanning the gap. The CDR3 here is CASSPDYYEQYF. The CDR3 DNA reads TGTGCCAGCAGCCCCGACTACTACGAGCAGTACTTC.

The sample holds a few counts of this clonotype. The rearrangement links TRBV6-5 to TRBJ1-1; D not certain. V was clipped by 2 bases and J by 10 bases, with 17 bases between them. This CDR3 region has 14 residues. CDR1 and CDR2 from the germline V gene are MNHEY and SVGAGI. The CDR3 bases are TGTGCCAGCAGTTACGGCCCCGAGGATCCTCGAGCTTTCTTT. Protein sequence: CASSYGPEDPRAFF.

The J gene is TRBJ1-4, the V gene TRBV5-1; TRBD1 aligns across 9 bases. J was trimmed by 1 base and V by 3 bases; bases with no gene match: 1. The CDR3 runs to 15 residues. Germline-derived CDR1 and CDR2 are SGHRS and YFSETQ. CDR3 coding DNA: TGCGCCAGCAGCTCGGGACAGGGAACTAATGAAAAACTGTTTTTT. Translating gives CASSSGQGTNEKLFF. Variable domain in full (rest from reference TRBV5-1 and TRBJ1-4): KAGVTQTPRYLIKTRGQQVTLSCSPISGHRSVSWYQQTPGQGLQFLFEYFSETQRNKGNFPGRFSGRQFSNSRSEMNVSTLELGDSALYLCASSSGQGTNEKLFFGSGTQLSVL.

The rearrangement joins TRBV6-5 to TRBJ1-1, with TRBD1 as a possible D gene (6 bases). CDR1 is MNHEY and CDR2 is SVGAGI in the germline V gene. The CDR3 sequence is 13 residues long. Trimming took off 6 bases at V and 1 base at J, with 9 bases between the two ends. The CDR3, as DNA: TGTGCCAGCAGACTACAGGGGAACACTGAAGCTTTCTTT. Amino acids: CASRLQGNTEAFF.

This clonotype was seen more than once but under ten times. The chain recombines TRBV25-1 with TRBJ1-6; 10 bases line up with TRBD1. Germline lookup yields CDR1 MGHDK and CDR2 SYGVNS. The ends lost 7 bases at V and 13 bases at J; junction bases unmatched: 7. This CDR3 is built from 13 residues. This CDR3 reads CASTGTGDGPLHF. Written as DNA, the CDR3 is TGTGCCAGCACCGGGACAGGGGATGGCCCCCTCCACTTT.

This clonotype occurred many times. The chain has TRBV27 and TRBJ1-1; TRBD1 matches 8 bases. Looked up from germline, CDR1 is MNHEY and CDR2 is SMNVEV (reference sequence). The J segment lost 5 bases and the V segment lost 4 bases, leaving 6 bases of the junction unmatched. This CDR3 region has 14 residues. The CDR3 protein is CASSSTGGYTEAFF. The CDR3 bases are TGTGCCAGCAGTTCTACAGGGGGGTATACTGAAGCTTTCTTT.

This clonotype was observed a handful of times. The rearrangement joins TRBV10-3 to TRBJ2-1, with a possible D match to TRBD2 (6 bases). Germline V lookup: CDR1 ENHRY, CDR2 SYGVKD. V was trimmed by 0 bases and J by 3 bases, leaving 9 bases between them. This CDR3 contains 15 residues. CDR3 bases: TGTGCCATCAGTGAGTCAGGCGGGGACTACAATGAGCAGTTCTTC. Translation: CAISESGGDYNEQFF.

This clonotype appeared a few times. The chain links TRBV10-2 to TRBJ1-5, with 8 positions matching TRBD1. V was pared by 2 bases and J by 2 bases, with 5 bases of the junction left unmatched. Germline V gene data show CDR1 as WSHSY and CDR2 as SAAADI. The CDR3 extends over 16 amino acids. In DNA, the CDR3 is TGCGCCAGCAGTGAGCCACTGGGACAGGGCAATCAGCCCCAGCATTTT. It translates to CASSEPLGQGNQPQHF.

The chain combines TRBV6-1 with TRBJ1-5; D is possibly TRBD1 (5 bases). The CDR3 consists of 15 residues. V was pared by 8 bases and J by 0 bases, with 14 bases between. Germline V CDR1 and CDR2: MNHNS, SASEGT. CDR3 loop: CASARAGFSNQPQHF. CDR3 nucleotides: TGTGCCAGCGCCCGGGCAGGGTTTAGCAATCAGCCCCAGCATTTT.

For this clonotype: This may stem from a read error, because a much larger clone lies one nucleotide away. The chain employs TRBV9 and TRBJ2-7; 9 nucleotides align to TRBD2. The CDR3 is 15 amino acids. The germline CDR1 and CDR2 sequences are SGDLS and YYNGEE. The CDR3 DNA follows: TGTGCCGGCAGCGTAGATAGCGGGAGCGACGGCGAGCAGTACTTC. Residues: CAGSVDSGSDGEQYF.

This clonotype was seen only a few times. The J gene is TRBJ1-4, the V gene TRBV9, with 9 bases lining up with TRBD1. After removal of 5 bases from V and 7 bases from J, the junction contained 6 bases not matched to a gene. Looked up from germline, CDR1 is SGDLS and CDR2 is YYNGEE. The CDR3 has 14 amino acids. The chain's CDR3 is CASSEGTGSEKLFF. The CDR3 region has the DNA TGTGCCAGCAGTGAAGGGACAGGGAGTGAAAAACTGTTTTTT.

This clonotype has a handful of counts. The genes are TRBV10-1 and TRBJ2-7; D is unresolved. This CDR3 spans 14 amino acids. The ends were cut back, 3 bases at V and 0 bases at J, with 9 bases in the middle. Germline V CDR1 and CDR2: WNHNN, SYGVQD (reference sequence). The CDR3 loop is CASSDGPSSYEQYF. DNA for the CDR3: TGCGCCAGCAGTGACGGCCCAAGCTCCTACGAGCAGTACTTC.

The rearrangement uses TRBV20-1 and TRBJ2-5, with D hard to call. The CDR3 is 13 residues long. Germline values: CDR1 DFQATT, CDR2 SNEGSKA (reference sequence). V was clipped by 6 bases and J by 2 bases, with 13 bases between them. The CDR3 DNA follows: TGCAGTGCCAGGCGGTGGCTGCAAGAGACCCAGTACTTC. This encodes CSARRWLQETQYF.

This chain links TRBV15 with TRBJ2-1, with D uncertain. V dropped 1 base and J dropped 1 base, with 11 bases sitting between them. Germline CDR1 reads LNHNV; CDR2 reads YYDKDF (reference sequence). The CDR3 length is 16 residues. In nucleotides, the CDR3 is TGTGCCACCAGCAGAGGGGTGGGCAGGTCCTACAATGAGCAGTTCTTC. Protein sequence: CATSRGVGRSYNEQFF.

A single count supports this clonotype. Sequence at one end of the junction differs from germline and may be a read error. J is TRBJ2-1 and V is TRBV4-3, with TRBD2 matching over 11 bases. In germline, CDR1 is LGHNA, CDR2 YSLEER. The CDR3 consists of 21 residues. For the CDR3, the DNA is TGCGACAGCAGCCGGTACCAGGACAGGGCCAGTAGCGGGAGGGCCTACAATGAGCAGTTCTTC. It yields the protein CDSSRYQDRASSGRAYNEQFF.

In this sample, this clonotype turned up a few times. The chain uses TRBV10-3 and TRBJ2-7; D is unclear. Per germline, CDR1 ENHRY and CDR2 SYGVKD. The CDR3 is 12 residues long. The V end lost 3 bases, the J end lost 1 base, and 4 bases lay between the germline ends. The CDR3, as DNA: TGTGCCATCAGTGACCGATCCTACGAGCAGTACTTC. This codes for CAISDRSYEQYF.

This clonotype was observed a handful of times. V and J are TRBV12-3 or TRBV12-4 and TRBJ1-3, with a possible D match to TRBD1 (6 bases). Deletions cut 3 bases from V and 2 bases from J, with 11 bases between. CDR3 length: 15 amino acids. The CDR3 nucleotides read TGTGCCAGCAGTTTCCCCAGGGGAACTGGAAACACCATATATTTT. As protein: CASSFPRGTGNTIYF.